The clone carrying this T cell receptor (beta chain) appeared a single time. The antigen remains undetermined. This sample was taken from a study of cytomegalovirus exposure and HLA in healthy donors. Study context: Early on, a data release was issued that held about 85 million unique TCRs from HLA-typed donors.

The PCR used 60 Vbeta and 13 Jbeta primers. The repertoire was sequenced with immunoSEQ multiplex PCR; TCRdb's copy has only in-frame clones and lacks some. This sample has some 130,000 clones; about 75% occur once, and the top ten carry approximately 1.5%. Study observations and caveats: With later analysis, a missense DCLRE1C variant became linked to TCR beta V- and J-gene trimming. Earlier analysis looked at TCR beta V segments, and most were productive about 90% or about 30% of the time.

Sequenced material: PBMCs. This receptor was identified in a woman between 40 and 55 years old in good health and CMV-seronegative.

This CDR3 is CASSYINPSTDTQYF. The CDR3 coding sequence is TGTGCCAGCAGCTACATTAACCCTAGCACAGATACGCAGTATTTT. This chain joins TRBV7-9 and TRBJ2-3; no firm D call. V was clipped by 4 bases and J by 0 bases, with 11 bases between them. Per germline, CDR1 SEHNR and CDR2 FQNEAQ (reference sequence). The CDR3 is 15 amino acids. Full variable domain (remainder filled in from reference TRBV7-9 and TRBJ2-3): DTGVSQNPRHKITKRGQNVTFRCDPISEHNRLYWYRQTLGQGPEFLTYFQNEAQLEKSRLLSDRFSAERPKGSFSTLEIQRTEQGDSAMYLCASSYINPSTDTQYFGPGTRLTVL.